The present T cell receptor beta chain was sequenced within a study of T cell changes during pregnancy in multiple sclerosis. CDR3 length: 14 amino acids. The V end lost 5 bases, the J end lost 7 bases, and 17 bases lay between the germline ends. CDR1 is SGHNT, CDR2 YENEEA, per germline. Measured with immunoSEQ multiplex PCR; TCRdb has only the in-frame clones, and not every one. This sample has more than 40,000 clones, with roughly 88% found just once. This clone was counted once. The sequencing here drew on peripheral blood, taken in the first trimester of pregnancy. The sequence was obtained from a female donor in good health, enrolled as a control in a pregnancy study. The rearrangement links TRBV11-3 to TRBJ2-5; perhaps TRBD2 as D (5 bases). For the CDR3, the DNA is TGTGCCAGCAGCCTTGTGGCCGCTGAGGGGACCCAGTACTTC. Its translation: CASSLVAAEGTQYF. Full variable domain (remainder filled in from reference TRBV11-3 and TRBJ2-5): EAGVVQSPRYKIIEKKQPVAFWCNPISGHNTLYWYLQNLGQGPELLIRYENEEAVDDSQLPKDRFSAERLKGVDSTLKIQPAELGDSAVYLCASSLVAAEGTQYFGPGTRLLVL.